This section outlines one T cell receptor beta chain sequence together with its context. Its target is unknown. One end of the junction varies from germline; a read error may be responsible. The sample originates from a study of shared clonotypes between healthy human individuals. Original processing methods: Filtering differed because ImmunoSEQ produced junction-only sequences that carried no quality scores. Assay: immunoSEQ multiplex PCR; the TCRdb copy retains only in-frame clones and omits some. D and trimming come from the DNA, and the V and J calls and clone size come from that table. The table includes about 380,000 clones, about 96% detected once. Adults of Caucasian background living in Nashville, Tennessee made up all donors. Study-wide results and caveats: Generation probability values for non-shared clonotypes were lower than those for clonotypes shared by all four donors.

CDR1 SEHNR and CDR2 FQNEAQ come from the germline V gene (reference sequence). The CDR3 runs 11 residues. This receptor was obtained from a man younger than 45 in good health. The chain combines TRBV7-9 with TRBJ2-3; no reliable D call. Sample: memory CD8+ T cells sorted from blood. This sample's subset: CD45RO+ cells pooled with CCR7-negative TemRA cells. The DNA of the CDR3 is TGTGCCGGCAGCTTGGCAGATACGCAGTATTTT. It yields the protein CAGSLADTQYF. Variable domain in full (rest from reference TRBV7-9 and TRBJ2-3): DTGVSQNPRHKITKRGQNVTFRCDPISEHNRLYWYRQTLGQGPEFLTYFQNEAQLEKSRLLSDRFSAERPKGSFSTLEIQRTEQGDSAMYLCAGSLADTQYFGPGTRLTVL.